This T cell receptor beta chain comes out of a study of blood T cells in healthy people across ages. Germline V lookup: CDR1 SEHNR, CDR2 FQNEAQ (reference sequence). CDR3 length: 20 amino acids. The J segment lost 0 bases and the V segment lost 8 bases, leaving 22 bases of the junction unmatched. Next came a second PCR, run for roughly 6 to 11 cycles, which used a sample-barcoded 5' primer along with a J-beta primer mix. Every molecule of cDNA carried a tag from a template-switch adaptor with 12 random nucleotides. Each CDR3 protein is one row after TCRdb ran MiXCR on the 5' RACE reads. The sample carries more than 1.4 million distinct CDR3 sequences, about 43% recorded once.

This clonotype originated in a woman aged 18-29 years in good health. What was sequenced was blood. This chain uses TRBV7-9 with TRBJ1-2; TRBD1 agrees at 9 bases. This CDR3 is CASRQLTGGPITTTNYGYTF. The CDR3 DNA reads as TGTGCCAGCCGACAACTGACAGGGGGTCCAATAACTACCACTAACTATGGCTACACCTTC.